This TCR beta chain is from a study of cytomegalovirus exposure and HLA in healthy donors. Researchers ran the PCR with 60 Vbeta and 13 Jbeta primers. Libraries were prepared by immunoSEQ multiplex PCR; TCRdb keeps only in-frame clonotypes and omits some of them. The sample holds approximately 100,000 clones, 70% to 80% seen once. Trimming cost V 6 bases and J 3 bases, with 11 bases left between them. The CDR3 extends over 13 amino acids. Germline V CDR1 and CDR2: MNHEY, SVGAGI. This chain uses TRBV6-5 with TRBJ1-2; TRBD1 might be the D (6 bases). This sequence originates from a female donor in good health and CMV-seronegative. The sample taken for sequencing was PBMCs. CDR3 loop: CASSDTGHYGYTF. CDR3 in DNA: TGTGCCAGCAGCGATACAGGGCACTATGGCTACACCTTC.